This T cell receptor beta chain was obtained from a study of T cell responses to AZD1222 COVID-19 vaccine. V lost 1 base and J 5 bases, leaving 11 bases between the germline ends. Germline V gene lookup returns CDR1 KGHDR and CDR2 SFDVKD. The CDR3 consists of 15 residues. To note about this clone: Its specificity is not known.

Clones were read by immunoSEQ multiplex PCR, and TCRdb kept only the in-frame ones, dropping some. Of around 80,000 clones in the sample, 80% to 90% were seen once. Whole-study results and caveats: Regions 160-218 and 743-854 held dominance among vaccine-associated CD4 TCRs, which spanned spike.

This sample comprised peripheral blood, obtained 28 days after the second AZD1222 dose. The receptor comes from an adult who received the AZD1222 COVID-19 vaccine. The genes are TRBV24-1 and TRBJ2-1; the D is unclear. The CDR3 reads CATSDFLGPDNEQFF. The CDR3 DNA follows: TGTGCCACCAGTGATTTTCTAGGGCCGGACAATGAGCAGTTCTTC.